Sequencing of this T cell receptor beta chain was carried out in a study of T cell responses to AZD1222 COVID-19 vaccine. Study as a whole: The study pooled second doses at about 4 or about 12 weeks.

A note on this clone: Its specificity is not known.

Using immunoSEQ multiplex PCR, the repertoire was profiled, and TCRdb retains in-frame clones only, with some absent. The sample has 150,000 to 160,000 clones; over 75% are singletons. Trimming pared 4 bases from V and 4 bases from J, leaving 14 bases between. The CDR3 has 15 amino acids. Germline V gene sequence: CDR1 MDHEN, CDR2 SYDVKM. General study points: Seropositive at baseline were only a handful of AZD1222 recipients. Across the whole spike, CD4 TCRs peaked at regions 160-218 and 743-854.

The sample was peripheral blood, taken on day 0 of AZD1222 vaccination. The TCR comes from an adult in good health. This rearrangement joins TRBV28 to TRBJ2-1; no reliable D call. DNA for the CDR3: TGTGCCAGCAGTTCAACCCCATGGGCGTACAATGAGCAGTTCTTC. Translated, it gives CASSSTPWAYNEQFF.